The entry that follows covers one T cell receptor (beta chain) sequence. Its specificity is not known. Trimming stripped 5 bases from V and 6 bases from J, with 8 bases between. The CDR3 runs 11 residues. Germline-derived CDR1 and CDR2 are MNHEY and SMNVEV (reference sequence). This entry belongs to a study of T-cell reconstitution after alpha-beta-depleted transplantation in children. General observations from the study: Some patients' high day-60 TCRbeta diversity was attributed to recipient cells surviving conditioning. T-cell counts and diversity at one year following transplant were attributed mainly to newly produced T cells. Two months or so post-transplant, alpha-beta T cells reportedly derived from several hundred expanded graft clones.

TCRbeta library preparation incorporated unique molecular identifiers. TCRdb fed the PCR reads into MiXCR, producing one record per CDR3 protein. The sample includes over 100,000 distinct CDR3 sequences, around 6% of them seen just once. This sequence joins TRBV27 and TRBJ2-7; no reliable D call. The sequence was collected from a female patient between 2 and 15 years old who had a stem cell transplant for Fanconi anemia, so the T cells may come from the graft donor. The input for sequencing was PBMCs, mostly from graft donor cells, taken 60 days after TCRalphabeta/CD19-depleted stem cell transplant. This CDR3 reads CASSPPIEQYF. DNA for the CDR3: TGTGCCAGCAGTCCCCCCATCGAGCAGTACTTC.